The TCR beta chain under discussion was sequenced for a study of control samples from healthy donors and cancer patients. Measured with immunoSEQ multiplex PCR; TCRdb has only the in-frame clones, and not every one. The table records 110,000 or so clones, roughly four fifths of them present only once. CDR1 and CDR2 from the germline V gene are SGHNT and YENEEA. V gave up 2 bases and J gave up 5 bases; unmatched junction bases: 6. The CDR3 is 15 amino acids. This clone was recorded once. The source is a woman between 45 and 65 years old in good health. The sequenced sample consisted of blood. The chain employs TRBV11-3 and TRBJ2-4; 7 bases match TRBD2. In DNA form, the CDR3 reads TGTGCCAGCAGCTTAATGCGGGGGTCCCAAAACATTCAGTACTTC. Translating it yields CASSLMRGSQNIQYF.